This T cell receptor beta chain was sequenced for a study of T cell responses to AZD1222 COVID-19 vaccine. V lost 3 bases and J lost 4, with 10 bases in between. The CDR3 runs 13 residues. The germline CDR1 and CDR2 sequences are SGHDT and YYEEEE. Study-wide results and caveats: Seropositive status at baseline applied to only 5 or 6 AZD1222 recipients. Females made up more of the donors, who were largely white British, and clonal diversity may have come out too low. There were repertoire samples only from the period after the peak T cell response.

With respect to this clone: No antigen is known for it.

Assay used: immunoSEQ multiplex PCR; TCRdb lists only in-frame clones, some missing. The sample includes about 150,000 clones, approximately 85% of them seen just once. Sequencing was performed on peripheral blood, taken 28 days after the second dose of the MenACWY control vaccine. The clonotype comes from an adult who received the MenACWY meningococcal vaccine as a control. The rearrangement uses TRBV5-6 and TRBJ1-1, with D possibly matching TRBD1 (5 bases). CDR3 coding DNA: TGTGCCAGCAGCTCAGGGCCGAGCACTGAAGCTTTCTTT. Residues: CASSSGPSTEAFF. The whole variable domain, filled in from reference TRBV5-6 and TRBJ1-1, reads DAGVTQSPTHLIKTRGQQVTLRCSPKSGHDTVSWYQQALGQGPQFIFQYYEEEERQRGNFPDRFSGHQFPNYSSELNVNALLLGDSALYLCASSSGPSTEAFFGQGTRLTVV.